This passage covers 31 T cell receptor beta chains from one sample sequenced in a study of T cell responses to AZD1222 COVID-19 vaccine (dated by TCRdb to the early 2020s). The library was made by the immunoSEQ multiplex PCR assay. The source is immuneACCESS, and TCRdb retained only in-frame sequences with V and J called. Part of the clones is not carried over; for the studies checked, unresolved V genes explain less than half of this, and the remainder is unexplained. The sample contains some 150,000 clones, just over 90% of them found a single time. The top ten hold more than 0.8% of the sample. The intended sense of this specimen's time point label: baseline before first vaccination. What this sample's treatment or condition label stands for: meningococcal conjugate vaccine given as trial control. Sequencing was performed on peripheral blood, taken on day 0 of MenACWY control vaccination. The receptor set was obtained from an adult in good health.

The chain uses TRBV5-1 and TRBJ1-1; D gene uncertain. V lost 0 bases and J lost 1, with 7 bases in between. Germline CDR1 and CDR2: SGHRS and YFSETQ. The CDR3 totals 14 residues. The CDR3 DNA reads as TGCGCCAGCAGCTTGGGGCAAGCGAACACTGAAGCTTTCTTT. Its protein product is CASSLGQANTEAFF.

The V gene is TRBV12-5, the J gene TRBJ1-1, with D tentatively TRBD1 (6 bases). The germline V gene has CDR1 LGHNT and CDR2 FRNRAP. The V gene lost 0 bases and the J gene lost 4 bases, with 9 bases spanning the gap. The length of the CDR3 is 14 residues. The chain's CDR3 is CASGLVQGGTEAFF. The CDR3 bases are TGTGCTAGTGGTTTGGTACAGGGCGGCACTGAAGCTTTCTTT.

The rearrangement joins TRBV7-2 to TRBJ2-5, with TRBD2 matching over 13 bases. In germline, CDR1 is SGHTA, CDR2 FQGNSA. This CDR3 is 16 amino acids long. Trimming removed 5 bases from V and 4 bases from J; junction bases left unmatched: 7. CDR3 region: CASSPGLAGRIETQYF. CDR3 in DNA: TGTGCCAGCAGCCCGGGACTAGCGGGGAGGATAGAGACCCAGTACTTC.

There are a few counts of this clone. The chain combines TRBV6-4 with TRBJ2-1, with 8 bases matching TRBD2. V shed 5 bases and J 5 bases; nucleotides not matched to a gene: 8. The germline V gene encodes CDR1 MRHNA and CDR2 SNTAGT. This CDR3 region has 15 residues. DNA for the CDR3: TGTGCCAGCAGTAGGGCGGGAGGAGAACACAATGAGCAGTTCTTC. Translating it yields CASSRAGGEHNEQFF.

The V gene is TRBV6-6, the J gene TRBJ2-7; 7 bases fit TRBD1. Germline V gives CDR1 MNHNY, CDR2 SVGAGI (reference sequence). The CDR3 runs to 13 residues. The ends lost 6 bases at V and 6 bases at J; junction bases unmatched: 8. The CDR3, as DNA: TGTGCCAGCAGCACCGACAGGGCCCTCGAGCAGTACTTC. As protein: CASSTDRALEQYF.

The chain links TRBV11-2 to TRBJ1-2, with TRBD1 matching 8 bases. The CDR3 consists of 14 residues. V shed 4 bases, J shed 4 bases, and the junction held 5 bases outside the gene matches. The V gene's germline CDR1 is SGHAT and CDR2 FQNNGV. In DNA, the CDR3 is TGTGCCAGCAGCTCGCACAGGGGGGCCTATGGCTACACCTTC. It encodes CASSSHRGAYGYTF.

The J gene is TRBJ1-5, the V gene TRBV4-3; 8 bases map to TRBD1. There are 16 residues in the CDR3. Germline V CDR1 and CDR2: LGHNA, YSLEER. J was trimmed by 5 bases and V by 0 bases; bases with no gene match: 6. The CDR3 nucleotides read TGCGCCAGCAGCCAAGACGCCAGGGGGCTTTATCAGCCCCAGCATTTT. This encodes CASSQDARGLYQPQHF.

The J gene is TRBJ1-1, the V gene TRBV13; D unclear. The CDR3 contains 13 residues. The germline gives CDR1 PRHDT, CDR2 FYEKMQ (reference sequence). The V gene lost 4 bases and the J gene lost 4 bases, with 10 bases spanning the gap. CDR3 DNA sequence: TGTGCCAGCAGCTCCAGTCGGAGCACTGAAGCTTTCTTT. Amino acids: CASSSSRSTEAFF.

In nucleotides, the CDR3 is TGTGCCACCAGCAGAGGTTTCCAGGGGACCGGCGAGCAGTACTTC. Protein product: CATSRGFQGTGEQYF. This sequence joins TRBV15 and TRBJ2-7; D might be TRBD1 (6 bases). The CDR3 is 15 amino acids. The V gene's germline CDR1 is LNHNV and CDR2 YYDKDF (reference sequence). V was pared by 1 base and J by 6 bases, with 16 bases between.

The chain recombines TRBV3-1 (or the pseudogene TRBV3-2) with TRBJ2-3; 7 positions match TRBD2. The CDR3 has 14 residues. CDR1 LGHDT and CDR2 YNNKEL come from the germline V gene (reference sequence). J gave up 2 bases and V 2 bases, and 1 base lay outside the gene matches. The CDR3 loop is CASSQTSATDTQYF. For the CDR3, the DNA is TGTGCCAGCAGCCAAACTAGCGCCACAGATACGCAGTATTTT.

This clone was counted between two and nine times. The sample contains more than one DNA sequence encoding this CDR3. V gene TRBV7-2 combines with J gene TRBJ1-2; TRBD1 agrees at 7 bases. The CDR3 covers 14 residues. CDR1 and CDR2 (germline): SGHTA, FQGNSA. J lost 2 bases, V lost 1 base, and 1 base had no gene match. The CDR3 is CASSLDRGNYGYTF. The CDR3 bases are TGTGCCAGCAGCTTAGACAGGGGAAACTATGGCTACACCTTC.

The genes are TRBV6-2 or TRBV6-3 and TRBJ2-5; TRBD2 matches at 9 bases. The V gene's germline CDR1 is MNHEY and CDR2 SVGEGT. The CDR3 length is 14 residues. The junction had 0 bases not matched to a gene; V was cut back by 2 bases and J by 2 bases. In DNA, the CDR3 is TGTGCCAGCAGTTACGCGGGAGGGCAAGAGACCCAGTACTTC. Protein product: CASSYAGGQETQYF.

The chain carries TRBV5-1 and TRBJ1-2, with D perhaps TRBD1 (6 bases). Germline assignment: CDR1 SGHRS and CDR2 YFSETQ. This CDR3 region has 13 residues. V was cut by 1 base and J by 6 bases, with 10 bases left in between. The CDR3 here is CASSLMSGDGYTF. The CDR3 nucleotides read TGCGCCAGCAGCTTGATGTCAGGGGATGGCTACACCTTC.

The V call is TRBV21-1, the J call TRBJ2-7; the table's TRBD1 call for D was not verified on the DNA. TRBV21-1 is a pseudogene. CDR3 length: 14 amino acids. CDR3 DNA sequence: TGTGCCAGCAGCAAAGAGATAGGGGCCTACGAGCAGTACTTC. It is translated as CASSKEIGAYEQYF.

The gene calls are TRBV7-2 and TRBJ1-6; 9 positions agree with TRBD1. J gave up 7 bases and V 6 bases, and 4 bases lay outside the gene matches. Germline CDR1 reads SGHTA; CDR2 reads FQGNSA. The CDR3 loop spans 14 amino acids. CDR3 loop: CASSWDRVNSPLHF. CDR3 coding DNA: TGTGCCAGCAGTTGGGACAGGGTAAATTCACCCCTCCACTTT.

V and J are TRBV14 and TRBJ2-7; 10 bases are shared with TRBD2. This CDR3 contains 14 residues. CDR1 is SGHDN and CDR2 is FVKESK in the germline V gene. With 1 base clipped from V and 3 bases from J, the junction kept 0 bases outside the gene matches. CDR3 in amino acids: CASSQGLAGYEQYF. For the CDR3, the DNA is TGTGCCAGCAGCCAAGGACTAGCGGGCTACGAGCAGTACTTC.

The J gene is TRBJ1-1, the V gene TRBV4-3; TRBD1 might be the D (6 bases). The length of the CDR3 is 14 residues. V dropped 4 bases and J dropped 1 base, with 10 bases sitting between them. Germline CDR1 LGHNA, CDR2 YSLEER. The DNA for the CDR3 is TGCGCCAGCAGCCCCGTGGGACAGAACACTGAAGCTTTCTTT. Translating gives CASSPVGQNTEAFF.

This clone was detected only once. The rearrangement joins TRBV7-3 to TRBJ1-2; D may be TRBD1 (5 bases). V was cut by 4 bases and J by 7 bases, with 13 bases left in between. The germline gives CDR1 SGHTA, CDR2 FQGTGA. The length of the CDR3 is 13 residues. The CDR3 is CASSSGGMSGYTF. The CDR3, as DNA: TGTGCCAGCAGCTCTGGGGGAATGTCTGGCTACACCTTC.

The chain is built from TRBV27 and TRBJ2-3, with 8 bases matching TRBD1. CDR1 MNHEY and CDR2 SMNVEV come from the germline V gene (reference sequence). This CDR3 is 16 amino acids long. After removal of 5 bases from V and 1 base from J, the junction contained 8 bases not matched to a gene. The DNA of the CDR3 is TGTGCCAGCAGTCCACTGACAGGGGTCGGCACAGATACGCAGTATTTT. Protein sequence: CASSPLTGVGTDTQYF.

The chain couples TRBV27 to TRBJ1-1; no firm D call. This CDR3 contains 14 residues. The V and J ends lost 1 base and 5 bases respectively, with 11 bases between them. From germline, CDR1 is MNHEY and CDR2 SMNVEV (reference sequence). In DNA, the CDR3 is TGTGCCAGCAGTTTATTAGGGCAGGCGACTGAAGCTTTCTTT. Residues: CASSLLGQATEAFF.

This clone was seen a single time. This chain joins TRBV5-4 and TRBJ2-3, with D tentatively TRBD2 (6 bases). CDR1 and CDR2 (germline): SGHNT, YYREEE (reference sequence). The CDR3 extends over 15 amino acids. Trimming removed 0 bases at V and 6 bases at J, with 14 bases between. The CDR3 loop reads CASSLAGTLSDTQYF. The CDR3 DNA is TGTGCCAGCAGCTTGGCTGGGACTTTATCGGATACGCAGTATTTT.

The chain links TRBV2 to TRBJ1-2; D remains ambiguous. The CDR3 spans 13 residues. V was pared by 4 bases and J by 7 bases, with 13 bases between. CDR1 is SNHLY, CDR2 FYNNEI, per germline. DNA of the CDR3: TGTGCCAGCAGTGTTGGGGAGATTCGTGGCTACACCTTC. Its translation: CASSVGEIRGYTF.

The chain links TRBV5-1 to TRBJ2-3, with D perhaps matching TRBD1 or TRBD2 (5 bases each). The CDR3 sequence is 17 residues long. CDR1 and CDR2 from the germline V gene are SGHRS and YFSETQ. The ends were cut back, 1 base at V and 4 bases at J, with 19 bases in the middle. The CDR3 DNA reads as TGCGCCAGCAGCTTGAGGGGACGACCTACCAAGTCAGATACGCAGTATTTT. Translation: CASSLRGRPTKSDTQYF.

The rearrangement links TRBV12-3 or TRBV12-4 to TRBJ1-2, with 7 bases that match TRBD1. This CDR3 is built from 12 residues. J was trimmed by 7 bases and V by 4 bases; bases with no gene match: 3. The CDR3 sequence: CASSSYRGGYTF. The DNA of the CDR3 is TGTGCCAGCAGTTCCTACAGGGGTGGCTACACCTTC.

This clone has a handful of counts. The CDR3 DNA sequence: TGTGCCAGCAGTTTACGGCAGGGGGATGGCTACACCTTC. It is translated as CASSLRQGDGYTF. The chain has TRBV28 and TRBJ1-2; 7 bases are shared with TRBD1. This CDR3 spans 13 amino acids. V was clipped by 2 bases and J by 6 bases; unmatched bases: 3. Germline lookup yields CDR1 MDHEN and CDR2 SYDVKM.

The chain is built from TRBV5-6 and TRBJ2-7; TRBD1 aligns across 7 bases. Germline-derived CDR1 and CDR2 are SGHDT and YYEEEE. J gave up 4 bases and V 3 bases, and 19 bases lay outside the gene matches. This CDR3 is 18 amino acids long. The CDR3 bases are TGTGCCAGCAGCTCCAGTCCCGGGACAGTGACCGAGGGGTACGAGCAGTACTTC. Translation: CASSSSPGTVTEGYEQYF.

The V and J genes are TRBV7-9 and TRBJ1-4; D uncertain. CDR1 SEHNR and CDR2 FQNEAQ come from the germline V gene (reference sequence). This CDR3 region has 15 residues. V gave up 6 bases and J gave up 0 bases, with 11 bases separating them. CDR3 nucleotides: TGTGCCAGCAGGGCCGCATTCGCAACTAATGAAAAACTGTTTTTT. Translated, it gives CASRAAFATNEKLFF.

V usage is TRBV28 and J usage is TRBJ1-5; D is uncertain. Trimming cost V 6 bases and J 1 base, with 13 bases left between them. Germline V gene data show CDR1 as MDHEN and CDR2 as SYDVKM. The CDR3 spans 15 residues. The CDR3 DNA sequence: TGTGCCAGCAGAAAACCGGGTGCCAGCAATCAGCCCCAGCATTTT. It is translated as CASRKPGASNQPQHF.

V gene TRBV4-3 combines with J gene TRBJ1-2; a possible D gene is TRBD1 (5 bases). CDR1 and CDR2 (germline): LGHNA, YSLEER. This CDR3 spans 14 amino acids. V was shortened by 0 bases and J by 4 bases, with 9 bases between the two germline ends. CDR3 nucleotide sequence: TGCGCCAGCAGCCAAGACCACAGGACCTATGGCTACACCTTC. Amino acids: CASSQDHRTYGYTF.

The chain joins TRBV7-6 to TRBJ2-5, with D hard to call. Trimming cost V 2 bases and J 3 bases, with 16 bases left between them. From germline, CDR1 is SGHVS and CDR2 FNYEAQ. This CDR3 comprises 16 residues. The CDR3 is CASSLYRTRIEETQYF. The CDR3 nucleotides read TGTGCCAGCAGCTTATATCGGACCCGCATCGAAGAGACCCAGTACTTC.

The rearrangement joins TRBV6-1 to TRBJ1-2; D not certain. From germline, CDR1 is MNHNS and CDR2 SASEGT. The CDR3 spans 15 residues. Trimming stripped 2 bases from V and 4 bases from J, with 14 bases between. The CDR3 is CASSEPSRPTYGYTF. In DNA form, the CDR3 reads TGTGCCAGCAGTGAACCCAGCAGGCCCACCTATGGCTACACCTTC.